These 22 T cell receptor beta chains share one sample of origin, sequenced in a study of CD4 T cells in relation to SARS-CoV-2 and coronaviruses (dated by TCRdb to about 2021). CD4+ T cells from unexposed donors were collected before the COVID-19 pandemic (2011-2018). To prepare the library, the immunoSEQ multiplex PCR assay was applied. In its TCRdb copy, this immuneACCESS table keeps in-frame sequences only and misses some clones. Where compared with another copy, unresolved V genes explain less than half of these, and the others have no known cause. For this sample there are tens of thousands of clones; about 95% appear just once. The ten largest clones take up roughly 0.14% of the sample. The sample taken for sequencing was naive CD4+ T cells from PBMCs. This sample's cell subset or site label indicates: naive CD4+ T cells isolated by negative enrichment. These receptors were obtained from a human donor in good health.

The V call is TRBV7-8, the J call TRBJ2-7, with TRBD2 matching 11 bases. This CDR3 is 15 amino acids long. Germline V gives CDR1 SGHVS, CDR2 FQNEAQ. Trimming took 2 bases from V and 4 from J; bases not matched to a gene: 4. The DNA for the CDR3 is TGTGCCAGCAGCTTAAGGACTAGCGGGCCATACGAGCAGTACTTC. Protein sequence: CASSLRTSGPYEQYF.

The rearrangement joins TRBV28 to TRBJ2-3, with TRBD1 matching 12 bases. Germline CDR1 reads MDHEN; CDR2 reads SYDVKM. The CDR3 totals 16 residues. V lost 8 bases and J lost 6; bases outside the gene matches: 12. The CDR3 region is CASPGQGAPLGDTQYF. Written as DNA, the CDR3 is TGTGCCAGCCCGGGACAGGGGGCCCCCCTCGGGGATACGCAGTATTTT.

The chain combines TRBV7-9 with TRBJ2-7; D assignment may be TRBD1 or TRBD2 (6 bases each). V was clipped by 6 bases and J by 6 bases, with 18 bases between them. CDR1 and CDR2 (germline): SEHNR, FQNEAQ (reference sequence). CDR3 length: 14 amino acids. The CDR3 sequence: CASSRGGSGTEQYF. CDR3 sequence (DNA): TGTGCCAGCAGTAGAGGGGGGTCTGGTACCGAGCAGTACTTC.

The sample holds one count of this clone. The V gene is TRBV5-1, the J gene TRBJ2-5, with D unresolved. From germline, CDR1 is SGHRS and CDR2 YFSETQ. The ends were cut back, 5 bases at V and 5 bases at J, with 10 bases in the middle. The CDR3 extends over 12 amino acids. CDR3 in amino acids: CASRVSRETQYF. The CDR3 DNA follows: TGCGCCAGCAGAGTTAGTCGGGAGACCCAGTACTTC.

This chain connects TRBV9 to TRBJ2-7, with D possibly matching TRBD2 (6 bases). The germline V gene encodes CDR1 SGDLS and CDR2 YYNGEE. This CDR3 comprises 17 residues. The V end lost 2 bases, the J end lost 7 bases, and 25 bases lay between the germline ends. CDR3 in DNA: TGTGCCAGCAGCGTCGGGAGAGGGGTCGGGAGTCTGGGGGAGCAGTACTTC. This encodes CASSVGRGVGSLGEQYF.

V is TRBV5-1 and J is TRBJ2-5; 8 nucleotides line up with TRBD1. V shed 0 bases, J shed 5 bases, and the junction held 9 bases outside the gene matches. Germline assignment: CDR1 SGHRS and CDR2 YFSETQ. The CDR3 sequence is 16 residues long. This CDR3 reads CASSLGTGRLGETQYF. The CDR3 DNA is TGCGCCAGCAGCTTGGGGACAGGGAGGCTTGGGGAGACCCAGTACTTC.

The chain employs TRBV19 and TRBJ1-2, with D maybe TRBD1 (5 bases). Trimming took 5 bases from V and 4 from J, leaving 14 bases between them. The CDR3 loop spans 14 amino acids. Germline CDR1 and CDR2: LNHDA and SQIVND (reference sequence). The CDR3 coding sequence is TGTGCCAGTAGTCCACCAGGACACCGCTATGGCTACACCTTC. This gives the protein CASSPPGHRYGYTF.

This chain connects TRBV20-1 to TRBJ2-7; D is uncertain. V gave up 3 bases and J gave up 5 bases, with 8 bases separating them. The CDR3 covers 11 residues. Germline CDR1 DFQATT, CDR2 SNEGSKA (reference sequence). CDR3 nucleotide sequence: TGCAGTGCTAGCACCAACCACGAGCAGTACTTC. Translating it yields CSASTNHEQYF.

The chain joins TRBV6-2 or TRBV6-3 to TRBJ2-3; a possible D gene is TRBD2 (5 bases). V lost 5 bases to trimming and J lost 2 bases, with 14 bases between them. CDR1 is MNHEY and CDR2 is SVGEGT in the germline V gene. The CDR3 spans 15 residues. Here the CDR3 reads CASSALRDSTDTQYF. CDR3 nucleotides: TGTGCCAGCAGTGCCCTACGGGATTCCACAGATACGCAGTATTTT.

The gene calls are TRBV19 and TRBJ1-1; D unclear. V was clipped by 3 bases and J by 1 base, with 15 bases between them. CDR1 and CDR2 (germline): LNHDA, SQIVND (reference sequence). The CDR3 has 16 amino acids. CDR3 sequence: CASSIASAGSNTEAFF. In nucleotides, the CDR3 is TGTGCCAGTAGTATTGCGTCGGCAGGTTCGAACACTGAAGCTTTCTTT.

The chain uses TRBV28 and TRBJ1-6, with D possibly being TRBD1 (5 bases). The length of the CDR3 is 14 residues. Per the germline V gene, CDR1 is MDHEN and CDR2 is SYDVKM. Between the trimmed V and J ends, which lost 3 bases and 7 bases, there was a span of 10 bases. CDR3 amino acids: CASSFRGRNSPLHF. The CDR3 nucleotides read TGTGCCAGCAGTTTTAGGGGAAGAAATTCACCCCTCCACTTT.

The J gene is TRBJ2-2, the V gene TRBV2; 13 bases align to TRBD2. Trimming took 5 bases from V and 5 from J; bases not matched to a gene: 2. Germline V gene data show CDR1 as SNHLY and CDR2 as FYNNEI. The CDR3 runs to 15 residues. The CDR3: CASSPTSGGTGELFF. The CDR3 coding sequence is TGTGCCAGCAGTCCGACTAGCGGGGGGACCGGGGAGCTGTTTTTT.

The genes are TRBV20-1 and TRBJ2-7; D may be TRBD1 or TRBD2 (5 bases each). V lost 3 bases, J lost 3 bases, and 18 bases lay in between. Germline CDR1 reads DFQATT; CDR2 reads SNEGSKA (reference sequence). This CDR3 is 15 amino acids long. The CDR3, as DNA: TGCAGTGCTAGTTTCGACGGGACGGTGAGCTACGAGCAGTACTTC. This sequence encodes CSASFDGTVSYEQYF.

The chain employs TRBV30 and TRBJ2-7, with TRBD2 as a possible D gene (7 bases). The germline V gene encodes CDR1 GTSNPN and CDR2 SVGIG (reference sequence). The CDR3 extends over 16 amino acids. Trimming pared 1 base from V and 4 bases from J, leaving 20 bases between. The CDR3 DNA follows: TGTGCCTGGAGTGGGGGGGGCTCCCAAAACGTTTACGAGCAGTACTTC. Its translation is CAWSGGGSQNVYEQYF. Supplemented by reference TRBV30 and TRBJ2-7, the full variable domain reads SQTIHQWPATLVQPVGSPLSLECTVEGTSNPNLYWYRQAAGRGLQLLFYSVGIGQISSEVPQNLSASRPQDRQFILSSKKLLLSDSGFYLCAWSGGGSQNVYEQYFGPGTRLTVT.

The chain has TRBV5-1 and TRBJ1-6; 7 nucleotides agree with TRBD1. Germline V CDR1 and CDR2: SGHRS, YFSETQ. The CDR3 runs 13 residues. V dropped 5 bases and J dropped 6; count of bases not matched to a gene: 2. The CDR3 bases are TGCGCCAGCAGATGGGACAGTAATTCACCCCTCCACTTT. It encodes CASRWDSNSPLHF.

This clone came up once. The chain has TRBV28 and TRBJ1-2; the D is unclear. The CDR3 has 11 residues. Trimming left V 9 bases short and J 2 bases short, with 7 bases between. In germline, CDR1 is MDHEN, CDR2 SYDVKM. The CDR3 sequence: CASYSNYGYTF. The CDR3 nucleotides read TGTGCCAGTTACAGCAACTATGGCTACACCTTC.

This chain joins TRBV2 and TRBJ2-7; D might be TRBD1 (5 bases). CDR1 SNHLY and CDR2 FYNNEI come from the germline V gene. This CDR3 has 12 amino acids. V lost 6 bases to trimming and J lost 3 bases, with 9 bases between them. CDR3 sequence (DNA): TGTGCCAGCAGGACCGACAGCTACGAGCAGTACTTC. Translation: CASRTDSYEQYF. Full variable domain (remainder filled in from reference TRBV2 and TRBJ2-7): EPEVTQTPSHQVTQMGQEVILRCVPISNHLYFYWYRQILGQKVEFLVSFYNNEISEKSEIFDDQFSVERPDGSNFTLKIRSTKLEDSAMYFCASRTDSYEQYFGPGTRLTVT.

This rearrangement joins TRBV7-8 to TRBJ1-2; possible D gene TRBD1, 6 bases. This CDR3 is 15 amino acids long. Trimming shortened V by 5 bases and J by 0 bases, and 13 bases separated the two germline ends. CDR1 and CDR2 from the germline V gene are SGHVS and FQNEAQ. The CDR3 protein is CASSLSRQANYGYTF. The CDR3 nucleotides read TGTGCCAGCAGCCTCAGCCGACAGGCTAACTATGGCTACACCTTC.

CDR3: CATSRPGQGVVTEAFF. In DNA form, the CDR3 reads TGTGCCACCAGCAGACCCGGACAGGGGGTGGTTACTGAAGCTTTCTTT. The chain joins TRBV15 to TRBJ1-1, with TRBD1 matching 10 bases. This CDR3 region has 16 residues. Germline V lookup: CDR1 LNHNV, CDR2 YYDKDF (reference sequence). Unmatched junction bases numbered 8, after V lost 2 bases and J lost 5 bases.

This chain links TRBV14 with TRBJ2-7; 9 nucleotides match TRBD2. Germline V gene data show CDR1 as SGHDN and CDR2 as FVKESK. With V trimmed by 3 bases and J by 6 bases, 12 bases remained unmatched. This CDR3 is 16 amino acids long. Written as DNA, the CDR3 is TGTGCCAGCAGCCATTTAAGGAGCGGGAGGCTGTCCGAGCAGTACTTC. It is translated as CASSHLRSGRLSEQYF.

This clone occurred once. The chain joins TRBV21-1 to TRBJ2-3; whether TRBD1, the table's D call, matches the DNA was not checked. TRBV21-1 is a listed pseudogene. This CDR3 spans 21 amino acids. The CDR3 DNA sequence: TGTGCCAGCAGCAAAGCGGTAGTAGGAGCAGGGGGATCTCAAAGCACAGATACGCAGTATTTT. This translates into CASSKAVVGAGGSQSTDTQYF.

The V gene is TRBV7-9, the J gene TRBJ1-3; 7 bases fit TRBD1. Germline assignment: CDR1 SEHNR and CDR2 FQNEAQ (reference sequence). The CDR3 extends over 16 amino acids. Germline trimming cut 3 bases from V and 4 bases from J; bases unmatched to any gene: 9. CDR3 DNA sequence: TGTGCCAGCAGCTTCGGTGGGACAGATATCGGAAACACCATATATTTT. Translating it yields CASSFGGTDIGNTIYF. The full variable domain, completed using reference TRBV7-9 and TRBJ1-3, is DTGVSQNPRHKITKRGQNVTFRCDPISEHNRLYWYRQTLGQGPEFLTYFQNEAQLEKSRLLSDRFSAERPKGSFSTLEIQRTEQGDSAMYLCASSFGGTDIGNTIYFGEGSWLTVV.